These 22 T cell receptor beta chains came from one sample sequenced in a study of T cells in Graves' hyperthyroidism and ophthalmopathy. Amplified TCR beta CDR3 regions came from RNA transcripts. The HTBI primer set was used in a first-round RT-PCR of the TCR CDR3. Via MiXCR, TCRdb re-called the multiplex PCR reads, giving one row per CDR3 protein. In the table there are about 520,000 distinct CDR3 sequences, approximately 25% of which are singletons. Sequencing used blood. The receptor source for this set is a woman aged 25 to 45 with Graves' ophthalmopathy.

The rearrangement joins TRBV13 to TRBJ2-6, with D tentatively TRBD2 (5 bases). The CDR3 covers 18 residues. Per the germline V gene, CDR1 is PRHDT and CDR2 is FYEKMQ (reference sequence). V lost 1 base and J lost 2, with 15 bases in between. This CDR3 reads CASSLDGMLGAGANVLTF. The CDR3 DNA sequence: TGTGCCAGCAGCTTAGATGGGATGCTGGGAGCTGGGGCCAACGTCCTGACTTTC.

For this clonotype: Mismatch with germline at one junction end may stem from a read error. This chain links TRBV6-2 or TRBV6-3 with TRBJ1-5; the D is unclear. From germline, CDR1 is MNHEY and CDR2 SVGEGT. The CDR3 has 14 residues. CDR3 sequence (DNA): TGTGCCAGCAGTTTAGAAAGGGCGGATCGGCCCCATCATTTT. Amino acids: CASSLERADRPHHF.

The rearrangement uses TRBV20-1 and TRBJ2-5, with 9 bases lining up with TRBD2. V gave up 0 bases and J gave up 5 bases; unmatched junction bases: 13. The CDR3 sequence is 17 residues long. CDR1 is DFQATT and CDR2 is SNEGSKA in the germline V gene (reference sequence). The CDR3 sequence is CSARDLVPSGVGETQYF. The CDR3, as DNA: TGCAGTGCTAGAGATTTGGTTCCTAGCGGGGTCGGGGAGACCCAGTACTTC.

This clonotype occurred once. The chain recombines TRBV6-2 or TRBV6-3 with TRBJ1-2, with TRBD1 as a possible D gene (5 bases). Germline V gene data show CDR1 as MNHEY and CDR2 as SVGEGT. Trimming removed 2 bases at V and 8 bases at J, with 18 bases between. The CDR3 contains 15 residues. In nucleotides, the CDR3 is TGTGCCAGCAGTTACGGAGGGGCCTCTCAACTCGGCTACACCTTC. Translation: CASSYGGASQLGYTF.

The chain carries TRBV11-2 and TRBJ2-7; 11 positions agree with TRBD1. The ends lost 2 bases at V and 3 bases at J; junction bases unmatched: 6. The germline CDR1 and CDR2 sequences are SGHAT and FQNNGV. The CDR3 runs 16 residues. CDR3 sequence (DNA): TGTGCCAGCAGCTTAATTGTGGGGACAGGGGGCTACGAGCAGTACTTC. Translation: CASSLIVGTGGYEQYF.

There are many counts of this clonotype. The V call is TRBV12-3 or TRBV12-4, the J call TRBJ2-5; 9 nucleotides line up with TRBD1. This CDR3 is 16 amino acids long. Losses at the gene ends were 6 bases for V and 6 bases for J; bases not matched to a gene: 14. The CDR3 DNA is TGTGCCAGCAGGGCAGGGTGGACAGGGGTCATACAGACCCAGTACTTC. It specifies CASRAGWTGVIQTQYF.

This clonotype was seen only a few times. This rearrangement joins TRBV24-1 to TRBJ1-5; TRBD1 aligns across 12 bases. CDR1 is KGHDR and CDR2 is SFDVKD in the germline V gene. Trimming cost V 4 bases and J 5 bases; bases outside gene matches: 5. CDR3 length: 16 residues. The CDR3 DNA sequence: TGTGCCACCAGTGAGGCCGGGACAGGGGGCTATCAGCCCCAGCATTTT. Translation: CATSEAGTGGYQPQHF.

This clonotype was observed many times. The rearrangement joins TRBV28 to TRBJ2-5; 9 nucleotides line up with TRBD2. The CDR3 extends over 16 amino acids. The V and J ends lost 8 bases and 1 base, in that order; junction bases with no gene match: 11. From germline, CDR1 is MDHEN and CDR2 SYDVKM. The CDR3: CASGLQAGGLQETQYF. CDR3 sequence (DNA): TGTGCCAGCGGTCTCCAGGCGGGGGGGCTCCAAGAGACCCAGTACTTC.

This clonotype appeared many times. This chain links TRBV29-1 with TRBJ2-5; 9 bases align to TRBD1. Trimming at V came to 7 bases and at J to 6 bases, leaving 6 bases not matched to a gene. Germline V gives CDR1 SQVTM, CDR2 ANQGSEA. The CDR3 contains 12 residues. CDR3 in amino acids: CSAGQGPKTQYF. Here the CDR3 DNA reads TGCAGCGCAGGACAGGGGCCGAAGACCCAGTACTTC.

This clonotype was detected ten times or more. CDR3 DNA sequence: TGTGCCAGCAGCCGGACAACTAACTATGGCTACACCTTC. This gives the protein CASSRTTNYGYTF. The gene calls are TRBV6-1 and TRBJ1-2; weak D call: TRBD1 (5 bases). Germline CDR1 reads MNHNS; CDR2 reads SASEGT. The CDR3 has 13 residues. The ends were cut back, 6 bases at V and 0 bases at J, with 8 bases in the middle.

This clonotype was seen ten or more times. This sequence joins TRBV5-1 and TRBJ2-5, with D unclear. The germline V gene encodes CDR1 SGHRS and CDR2 YFSETQ. This CDR3 is 14 amino acids long. Trimming pared 3 bases from V and 0 bases from J, leaving 9 bases between. In nucleotides, the CDR3 is TGCGCCAGCAGCTCGACAAGTTACCAAGAGACCCAGTACTTC. This gives the protein CASSSTSYQETQYF.

This clonotype was observed at least ten times. The V and J genes are TRBV7-2 and TRBJ2-5; 13 bases map to TRBD2. The CDR3 runs 17 residues. Germline lookup yields CDR1 SGHTA and CDR2 FQGNSA. J lost 1 base, V lost 3 bases, and 5 bases had no gene match. This chain's CDR3 is CASSFGLAGDFQETQYF. The CDR3 nucleotides read TGTGCCAGCAGCTTCGGACTAGCGGGGGACTTCCAAGAGACCCAGTACTTC. The full variable domain, its missing parts supplied by reference TRBV7-2 and TRBJ2-5, is GAGVSQSPSNKVTEKGKDVELRCDPISGHTALYWYRQSLGQGLEFLIYFQGNSAPDKSGLPSDRFSAERTGGSVSTLTIQRTQQEDSAVYLCASSFGLAGDFQETQYFGPGTRLLVL.

This clonotype was found many times. The chain links TRBV19 to TRBJ2-7; 8 bases align to TRBD1. V shed 5 bases, J shed 3 bases, and the junction held 15 bases outside the gene matches. The CDR3 consists of 17 residues. CDR1 and CDR2 from the germline V gene are LNHDA and SQIVND (reference sequence). The CDR3 protein is CASSVKPDRGYFYEQYF. Written as DNA, the CDR3 is TGTGCCAGTAGTGTCAAACCAGACAGGGGTTACTTCTACGAGCAGTACTTC.

This clonotype was counted between two and nine times. The rearrangement joins TRBV12-5 to TRBJ1-1, with 8 bases matching TRBD1. The CDR3 loop spans 13 amino acids. CDR1 is LGHNT and CDR2 is FRNRAP in the germline V gene. Trimming removed 5 bases from V and 4 bases from J; junction bases left unmatched: 3. CDR3: CASGLTGGTEAFF. In nucleotides, the CDR3 is TGTGCTAGTGGTCTCACAGGGGGCACTGAAGCTTTCTTT.

This clonotype was seen repeatedly, ten times or more. This chain joins TRBV27 and TRBJ1-5; 8 bases are shared with TRBD1. There are 18 residues in the CDR3. CDR1 and CDR2 (germline): MNHEY, SMNVEV (reference sequence). V lost 6 bases, J lost 7 bases, and 20 bases stayed unmatched. This CDR3 reads CASSSIGQGGKGSQPQHF. For the CDR3, the DNA is TGTGCCAGCAGCTCTATAGGACAGGGTGGGAAAGGGAGCCAGCCCCAGCATTTT.

Ten or more counts support this clonotype. The J gene is TRBJ2-2, the V gene TRBV27; a possible D gene is TRBD1 (6 bases). Germline V CDR1 and CDR2: MNHEY, SMNVEV (reference sequence). This CDR3 contains 18 residues. V dropped 5 bases and J dropped 2 bases, with 21 bases sitting between them. The CDR3 here is CASSPLPDSPRNTGELFF. The CDR3 nucleotides read TGTGCCAGCAGTCCCCTTCCGGACAGCCCTCGTAACACCGGGGAGCTGTTTTTT.

The table lists this clonotype with many counts. This chain joins TRBV24-1 and TRBJ2-5, with D perhaps TRBD2 (5 bases). The CDR3 consists of 13 residues. Germline V gene data show CDR1 as KGHDR and CDR2 as SFDVKD. V lost 10 bases, J lost 4 bases, and 15 bases lay in between. CDR3 protein: CATTPGLGETQYF. DNA for the CDR3: TGTGCCACTACACCCGGACTGGGAGAGACCCAGTACTTC.

This clonotype was seen ten or more times. The V and J genes are TRBV6-2 or TRBV6-3 and TRBJ1-1; perhaps TRBD1 as D (6 bases). CDR1 and CDR2 from the germline V gene are MNHEY and SVGEGT. This CDR3 has 14 residues. V was trimmed by 7 bases and J by 1 base, leaving 13 bases between them. DNA for the CDR3: TGTGCCAGCACGTCGGGACATCGGAACACTGAAGCTTTCTTT. Its protein is CASTSGHRNTEAFF.

This clonotype has only a few counts. This chain joins TRBV6-1 and TRBJ2-7; no reliable D call. Germline CDR1 reads MNHNS; CDR2 reads SASEGT. Trimming shortened V by 8 bases and J by 7 bases, and 21 bases separated the two germline ends. The CDR3 is made up of 14 amino acids. CDR3 sequence reads: CASHARPGLDEQYF. CDR3 sequence (DNA): TGTGCCAGCCACGCCCGACCGGGTTTAGATGAGCAGTACTTC.

This clonotype was seen repeatedly, ten times or more. This chain connects TRBV20-1 to TRBJ2-7, with 9 positions matching TRBD2. The CDR3 is made up of 14 amino acids. Germline values: CDR1 DFQATT, CDR2 SNEGSKA (reference sequence). The trim removed 3 bases at V and 0 bases at J, leaving 3 bases unmatched. The CDR3 DNA follows: TGCAGTGCTAGCGTGCGGGGGGGCTCCTACGAGCAGTACTTC. Translated: CSASVRGGSYEQYF.

This rearrangement joins TRBV15 to TRBJ2-2, with 11 bases lining up with TRBD2. The CDR3 has 19 residues. The junction had 13 bases not matched to a gene; V was cut back by 2 bases and J by 5 bases. Germline V gene sequence: CDR1 LNHNV, CDR2 YYDKDF (reference sequence). CDR3 DNA sequence: TGTGCCACCAGCAGAAGTACTAGCGGGGGCCCTTTAGAGACCGGGGAGCTGTTTTTT. It codes for CATSRSTSGGPLETGELFF.

The V gene is TRBV24-1, the J gene TRBJ1-2, with 11 bases fitting TRBD1. The CDR3 contains 15 residues. The V gene's germline CDR1 is KGHDR and CDR2 SFDVKD. The J segment lost 4 bases and the V segment lost 5 bases, leaving 5 bases of the junction unmatched. The CDR3 nucleotides read TGTGCCACCAGTGGAGGGGACAGGGGGTTCTATGGCTACACCTTC. This codes for CATSGGDRGFYGYTF.